Listed here are 18 T cell receptor beta chains from one sample, sequenced in a study of blood T cell repertoires in COVID-19. Method: immunoSEQ multiplex PCR; TCRdb's copy keeps in-frame clones and lacks some. The data hold about 160,000 clones, with about 92% observed a single time. Material for sequencing was peripheral blood. These receptors came from a woman in her fifties or sixties with COVID-19, enrolled during active disease.

This rearrangement joins TRBV7-9 to TRBJ2-3; D uncertain. Germline CDR1 SEHNR, CDR2 FQNEAQ (reference sequence). Trimming left V 0 bases short and J 3 bases short, with 7 bases between. This CDR3 has 14 residues. The CDR3 here is CASSLAAITDTQYF. Here the CDR3 DNA reads TGTGCCAGCAGCTTAGCTGCGATTACAGATACGCAGTATTTT.

This clone showed up just once. V and J are TRBV5-5 and TRBJ1-5; D not resolved. This CDR3 is 14 amino acids long. Germline values: CDR1 SGHKS, CDR2 YYEKEE (reference sequence). Trimming stripped 0 bases from V and 6 bases from J, with 10 bases between. The CDR3 DNA follows: TGTGCCAGCAGCTTGGCCGATGGTAGTCAGCCCCAGCATTTT. Its translation: CASSLADGSQPQHF.

The chain links TRBV6-2 or TRBV6-3 to TRBJ2-2; D unclear. The V gene's germline CDR1 is MNHEY and CDR2 SVGEGT. The CDR3 is made up of 12 amino acids. Trimming pared 4 bases from V and 5 bases from J, leaving 5 bases between. CDR3 in amino acids: CASSFLTGELFF. Here the CDR3 DNA reads TGTGCCAGCAGTTTTCTTACCGGGGAGCTGTTTTTT.

V and J are TRBV9 and TRBJ2-2, with TRBD2 matching 10 bases. This CDR3 has 19 amino acids. Germline-derived CDR1 and CDR2 are SGDLS and YYNGEE. The trim removed 3 bases at V and 6 bases at J, leaving 17 bases unmatched. The CDR3 region is CASSARGSSGGPGSGELFF. CDR3 coding DNA: TGTGCCAGCAGCGCCCGAGGGTCTAGCGGGGGCCCGGGCTCCGGGGAGCTGTTTTTT.

The gene calls are TRBV27 and TRBJ2-1, with TRBD2 matching 13 bases. The CDR3 is 15 residues long. Germline-derived CDR1 and CDR2 are MNHEY and SMNVEV (reference sequence). J gave up 3 bases and V 5 bases, and 1 base lay outside the gene matches. The CDR3 sequence is CASSRLAGGYNEQFF. DNA of the CDR3: TGTGCCAGCAGTAGACTAGCGGGGGGCTACAATGAGCAGTTCTTC.

The chain joins TRBV18 to TRBJ2-3; 8 nucleotides agree with TRBD2. V dropped 3 bases and J dropped 2; count of bases not matched to a gene: 7. Germline CDR1 reads KGHSH; CDR2 reads LQKENI. The CDR3 totals 16 residues. Here the CDR3 DNA reads TGTGCCAGCTCACCCCGGGTAGCGGGGATCACAGATACGCAGTATTTT. This gives the protein CASSPRVAGITDTQYF.

The chain employs TRBV19 and TRBJ1-5; TRBD1 is a possible D gene (5 bases). The CDR3 spans 13 residues. The germline gives CDR1 LNHDA, CDR2 SQIVND (reference sequence). V lost 1 base to trimming and J lost 6 bases, with 7 bases between them. This chain's CDR3 is CASSIGGVQPQHF. In DNA form, the CDR3 reads TGTGCCAGTAGTATAGGGGGGGTTCAGCCCCAGCATTTT.

The CDR3 here is CASSYYGQTQLFF. The CDR3 nucleotides read TGTGCCAGCAGCTACTACGGACAGACACAACTGTTTTTT. The chain has TRBV5-4 and TRBJ1-4, with D possibly being TRBD1 (6 bases). The CDR3 spans 13 residues. In germline, CDR1 is SGHNT, CDR2 YYREEE (reference sequence). Trimming cost V 3 bases and J 12 bases, with 15 bases left between them.

The chain employs TRBV7-9 and TRBJ1-5, with 9 positions matching TRBD1. Trimming cost V 5 bases and J 5 bases; bases outside gene matches: 7. Germline values: CDR1 SEHNR, CDR2 FQNEAQ (reference sequence). The CDR3 covers 15 residues. Here the CDR3 reads CASSPRTGEDQPQHF. The CDR3 nucleotides are TGTGCCAGCAGCCCACGGACAGGGGAGGATCAGCCCCAGCATTTT.

The chain couples TRBV28 to TRBJ1-1; 12 nucleotides align to TRBD1. J lost 1 base, V lost 1 base, and 4 bases had no gene match. This CDR3 has 17 residues. Per germline, CDR1 MDHEN and CDR2 SYDVKM. DNA for the CDR3: TGTGCCAGCAGTTTATTGGGACAGGGGGCGAGGAACACTGAAGCTTTCTTT. Its translation is CASSLLGQGARNTEAFF.

The chain links TRBV3-1 (or the pseudogene TRBV3-2) to TRBJ2-1, with D possibly matching TRBD1 (5 bases). The CDR3 totals 13 residues. Trimming left V 5 bases short and J 8 bases short, with 13 bases between. Germline-derived CDR1 and CDR2 are LGHDT and YNNKEL (reference sequence). CDR3 DNA sequence: TGTGCCAGCAGCTCCTCGACAGCCCATGAGCAGTTCTTC. Translating it yields CASSSSTAHEQFF.

This clone was seen more than once but under ten times. The V and J genes are TRBV4-2 and TRBJ1-3, with D uncertain. Trimming took 0 bases from V and 0 from J, leaving 6 bases between them. This CDR3 has 15 amino acids. Germline lookup yields CDR1 LGHNA and CDR2 YNFKEQ. Here the CDR3 reads CASSQDRFSGNTIYF. As DNA, the CDR3 is TGTGCCAGCAGCCAAGATAGATTCTCTGGAAACACCATATATTTT.

The V gene is TRBV4-3, the J gene TRBJ1-1; D not resolved. The CDR3 spans 15 residues. V lost 5 bases, J lost 2 bases, and 15 bases lay in between. The germline V gene encodes CDR1 LGHNA and CDR2 YSLEER. The CDR3 region has the DNA TGCGCCAGCAGCTCAAGTTGGCAGATCAACACTGAAGCTTTCTTT. Translated: CASSSSWQINTEAFF.

V usage is TRBV2 and J usage is TRBJ1-4; D perhaps matches TRBD1 (5 bases). Trimming shortened V by 6 bases and J by 5 bases, and 13 bases separated the two germline ends. CDR3 length equals 14 residues. Germline-derived CDR1 and CDR2 are SNHLY and FYNNEI. This CDR3 reads CASRTDGNNEKLFF. Written as DNA, the CDR3 is TGTGCCAGCAGGACAGACGGCAACAATGAAAAACTGTTTTTT.

V is TRBV7-2 and J is TRBJ1-2; D is perhaps TRBD1 (5 bases). Per germline, CDR1 SGHTA and CDR2 FQGNSA. The germline V and J ends were trimmed by 5 bases and 2 bases, with 9 bases remaining between them. This CDR3 spans 13 amino acids. CDR3 protein: CASSQDRNYGYTF. Here the CDR3 DNA reads TGTGCCAGCAGCCAAGACAGAAACTATGGCTACACCTTC.

In the case of this clone: Distinct nucleotide sequences in the sample also encode this CDR3. The rearrangement joins TRBV6-5 to TRBJ1-1; 10 bases map to TRBD1. The germline V gene has CDR1 MNHEY and CDR2 SVGAGI. The junction had 0 bases not matched to a gene; V was cut back by 4 bases and J by 4 bases. This CDR3 is 13 amino acids long. In DNA, the CDR3 is TGTGCCAGCAGTTGGGACAGGGGCACTGAAGCTTTCTTT. Residues: CASSWDRGTEAFF.

The chain combines TRBV7-3 with TRBJ1-6, with D perhaps TRBD1 (5 bases). Germline V gene sequence: CDR1 SGHTA, CDR2 FQGTGA. This CDR3 has 13 amino acids. Trimming pared 3 bases from V and 12 bases from J, leaving 12 bases between. CDR3 residues: CASSLNRIGPLHF. The CDR3 DNA follows: TGTGCCAGCAGCTTGAACAGGATTGGACCCCTCCACTTT.

The V call is TRBV6-2 or TRBV6-3, the J call TRBJ1-1; TRBD1 matches 9 bases. This CDR3 spans 15 amino acids. Per the germline V gene, CDR1 is MNHEY and CDR2 is SVGEGT. V lost 5 bases to trimming and J lost 3 bases; unmatched junction nucleotides: 7. The DNA of the CDR3 is TGTGCCAGCAGTGGCCGACAGGGGGGTGACACTGAAGCTTTCTTT. Protein product: CASSGRQGGDTEAFF.